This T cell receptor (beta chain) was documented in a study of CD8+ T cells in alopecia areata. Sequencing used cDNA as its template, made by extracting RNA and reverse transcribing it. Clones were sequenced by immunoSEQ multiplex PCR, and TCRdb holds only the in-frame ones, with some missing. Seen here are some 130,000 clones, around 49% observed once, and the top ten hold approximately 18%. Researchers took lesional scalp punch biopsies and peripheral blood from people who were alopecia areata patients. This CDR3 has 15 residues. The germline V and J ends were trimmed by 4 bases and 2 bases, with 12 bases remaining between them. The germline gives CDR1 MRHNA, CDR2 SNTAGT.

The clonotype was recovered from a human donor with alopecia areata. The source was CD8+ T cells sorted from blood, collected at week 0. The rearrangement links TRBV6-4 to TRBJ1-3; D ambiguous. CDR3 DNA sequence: TGTGCCAGCAGTGTGTCCTCTTCCCCTGGAAACACCATATATTTT. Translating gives CASSVSSSPGNTIYF.